This passage covers 19 T cell receptor beta chains from one sample sequenced in a study of T cell responses to AZD1222 COVID-19 vaccine. Libraries were prepared by immunoSEQ multiplex PCR; TCRdb keeps only in-frame clonotypes and omits some of them. Here the sample spans some 120,000 clones, 85% to 95% being singletons. The starting material was peripheral blood, obtained on day 0 of AZD1222 vaccination. Source of these receptors: an adult in good health.

V is TRBV3-1 (or the pseudogene TRBV3-2) and J is TRBJ2-5; no clear D gene. Trimming took off 2 bases at V and 0 bases at J, with 10 bases between the two ends. The CDR3 runs to 15 residues. Germline V CDR1 and CDR2: LGHDT, YNNKEL (reference sequence). The CDR3 region is CASSQPLGDQETQYF. The CDR3 nucleotides are TGTGCCAGCAGCCAACCGTTAGGAGACCAAGAGACCCAGTACTTC.

The rearrangement links TRBV6-5 to TRBJ1-2; D is uncertain. The CDR3 sequence is 15 residues long. The V gene lost 0 bases and the J gene lost 8 bases, with 16 bases spanning the gap. Looked up from germline, CDR1 is MNHEY and CDR2 is SVGAGI. The CDR3 DNA reads TGTGCCAGCAGTTACTCGATCGGGAACCTTCGCGGCTACACCTTC. The encoded protein is CASSYSIGNLRGYTF.

The chain joins TRBV9 to TRBJ1-4; a weak D match, TRBD1 (5 bases). CDR3 size: 17 residues. Deletions cut 0 bases from V and 0 bases from J, with 12 bases between. Germline-derived CDR1 and CDR2 are SGDLS and YYNGEE. CDR3 loop: CASSVVAGFATNEKLFF. CDR3 DNA: TGTGCCAGCAGCGTAGTGGCAGGGTTTGCAACTAATGAAAAACTGTTTTTT.

The chain is built from TRBV18 and TRBJ1-5, with D possibly matching TRBD1 (5 bases). CDR3 length: 13 residues. Between the trimmed V and J ends, which lost 6 bases and 5 bases, there was a span of 11 bases. Germline V gene data show CDR1 as KGHSH and CDR2 as LQKENI. The CDR3 loop is CASSSTEYQPQHF. The DNA for the CDR3 is TGTGCCAGCTCGTCGACAGAGTATCAGCCCCAGCATTTT.

This clone was picked up a small number of times. The rearrangement uses TRBV27 and TRBJ1-5, with 10 bases lining up with TRBD1. The CDR3 is 16 amino acids. The J segment lost 6 bases and the V segment lost 2 bases, leaving 7 bases of the junction unmatched. CDR1 MNHEY and CDR2 SMNVEV come from the germline V gene (reference sequence). The CDR3 bases are TGTGCCAGCAGTTTAGTAGGACAGGGGGGTCGTCAGCCCCAGCATTTT. It is translated as CASSLVGQGGRQPQHF.

In its sample, this clone was seen once. CDR3 sequence: CASSRDQGGEKLFF. CDR3 nucleotides: TGTGCCAGCAGCCGCGACCAGGGGGGCGAAAAACTGTTTTTT. This chain joins TRBV3-1 (or the pseudogene TRBV3-2) and TRBJ1-4, with 7 bases identical to TRBD1. The CDR3 extends over 14 amino acids. Per the germline V gene, CDR1 is LGHDT and CDR2 is YNNKEL (reference sequence). After removal of 4 bases from V and 8 bases from J, the junction contained 7 bases not matched to a gene.

The gene calls are TRBV9 and TRBJ1-6; the match to TRBD1 covers 9 bases. Germline V CDR1 and CDR2: SGDLS, YYNGEE. This CDR3 region has 15 residues. After removal of 4 bases from V and 8 bases from J, the junction contained 7 bases not matched to a gene. In nucleotides, the CDR3 is TGTGCCAGCAGCCCAACAGGGGGCAAATATTCACCCCTCCACTTT. Its protein product is CASSPTGGKYSPLHF. Full variable domain (rest looked up from reference TRBV9 and TRBJ1-6): DSGVTQTPKHLITATGQRVTLRCSPRSGDLSVYWYQQSLDQGLQFLIQYYNGEERAKGNILERFSAQQFPDLHSELNLSSLELGDSALYFCASSPTGGKYSPLHFGNGTRLTVT.

The gene calls are TRBV13 and TRBJ2-5; D ambiguous. The CDR3 totals 13 residues. V lost 5 bases and J 4 bases, leaving 11 bases between the germline ends. Per the germline V gene, CDR1 is PRHDT and CDR2 is FYEKMQ (reference sequence). CDR3 coding DNA: TGTGCCAGCAGCCCCGGCAAGGCAGAGACCCAGTACTTC. It yields the protein CASSPGKAETQYF.

This chain joins TRBV3-1 (or the pseudogene TRBV3-2) and TRBJ1-3; D is undetermined. CDR1 and CDR2 (germline): LGHDT, YNNKEL (reference sequence). The CDR3 is 13 amino acids. V shed 7 bases and J shed 6 bases, with 13 bases lying between them. The CDR3 DNA reads as TGTGCCAGCACCCTAGGCCCCGCAAACACCATATATTTT. This sequence encodes CASTLGPANTIYF.

The genes are TRBV3-1 (or the pseudogene TRBV3-2) and TRBJ2-6, with TRBD2 identical over 7 bases. The CDR3 is 17 residues long. J gave up 0 bases and V 1 base, and 3 bases lay outside the gene matches. Germline CDR1 reads LGHDT; CDR2 reads YNNKEL (reference sequence). CDR3 loop: CASSQGEGPSGANVLTF. CDR3 in DNA: TGTGCCAGCAGCCAAGGGGAGGGCCCCTCTGGGGCCAACGTCCTGACTTTC.

Points on this clone: Within the sample, other DNA sequences also encode this same CDR3. The V and J genes are TRBV5-5 and TRBJ1-1; D perhaps matches TRBD1 (6 bases). Germline CDR1 is SGHKS and CDR2 is YYEKEE (reference sequence). Between the trimmed V and J ends, which lost 4 bases and 1 base, there was a span of 8 bases. There are 13 residues in the CDR3. The CDR3 is CASSPTGNTEAFF. As DNA, the CDR3 is TGTGCCAGCAGCCCGACAGGGAACACTGAAGCTTTCTTT.

The chain joins TRBV9 to TRBJ2-2; D not resolved. Germline V gives CDR1 SGDLS, CDR2 YYNGEE. The CDR3 is made up of 15 amino acids. V was cut by 0 bases and J by 2 bases, with 8 bases left in between. The CDR3 coding sequence is TGTGCCAGCAGCGTAGGGCGGCGCAACACCGGGGAGCTGTTTTTT. This codes for CASSVGRRNTGELFF.

The chain carries TRBV2 and TRBJ1-5, with D possibly TRBD1 on 6 matching bases. The V end was cut by 8 bases, the J end by 11 bases, with 16 bases between. The CDR3 extends over 12 amino acids. CDR1 is SNHLY, CDR2 FYNNEI, per germline. Here the CDR3 DNA reads TGTGCCAGCGGGGAGGGGAGGGGGACCCAGCATTTT. Translation gives CASGEGRGTQHF.

V usage is TRBV9 and J usage is TRBJ2-1, with D possibly matching TRBD2 (6 bases). Germline CDR1 is SGDLS and CDR2 is YYNGEE. The CDR3 is 15 amino acids. V shed 3 bases and J shed 5 bases, with 15 bases lying between them. Written as DNA, the CDR3 is TGTGCCAGCAGCGCCCGGGACTCCGGTGACAATGAGCAGTTCTTC. Translation: CASSARDSGDNEQFF.

The chain recombines TRBV11-2 with TRBJ2-2; 8 bases map to TRBD2. The CDR3 has 16 residues. With V trimmed by 3 bases and J by 4 bases, 7 bases remained unmatched. Germline V CDR1 and CDR2: SGHAT, FQNNGV. CDR3 protein: CASSFAGGPGTGELFF. As DNA, the CDR3 is TGTGCCAGCAGCTTCGCGGGGGGCCCCGGCACCGGGGAGCTGTTTTTT.

This clone was seen more than once but under ten times. CDR3 nucleotide sequence: TGTGCCAGCAGTAGTACCGGGACAGGGGATCCGGGCTACACCTTC. This sequence encodes CASSSTGTGDPGYTF. The V call is TRBV28, the J call TRBJ1-2; 10 bases match TRBD1. CDR1 is MDHEN, CDR2 SYDVKM, per germline. V lost 5 bases and J lost 8; bases outside the gene matches: 11. The CDR3 has 15 amino acids.

V and J are TRBV29-1 and TRBJ1-5; the D gene is possibly TRBD1 (5 bases). V lost 2 bases and J lost 3, with 11 bases in between. The germline V gene encodes CDR1 SQVTM and CDR2 ANQGSEA. CDR3 length: 14 residues. As DNA, the CDR3 is TGCAGCGTTGAAAGTGGGGGGAACAATCAGCCCCAGCATTTT. It codes for CSVESGGNNQPQHF.

V is TRBV5-6 and J is TRBJ1-1; D is uncertain. Germline V gene data show CDR1 as SGHDT and CDR2 as YYEEEE. The V end was cut by 0 bases, the J end by 3 bases, with 9 bases between. This CDR3 has 14 amino acids. Written as DNA, the CDR3 is TGTGCCAGCAGCTTGGGTACCCTTTACACTGAAGCTTTCTTT. Amino acid sequence: CASSLGTLYTEAFF.

This chain connects TRBV2 to TRBJ2-5; tentative D call: TRBD1 (6 bases). Germline V gives CDR1 SNHLY, CDR2 FYNNEI. V was cut by 3 bases and J by 3 bases, with 14 bases left in between. The CDR3 contains 15 residues. CDR3 in amino acids: CASSEVTGREETQYF. The CDR3 DNA follows: TGTGCCAGCAGTGAGGTAACAGGGCGTGAAGAGACCCAGTACTTC.